The clone carrying this T cell receptor beta chain was seen just once. Its specificity is unknown. Alongside a J-beta primer mix, a sample-barcoded 5' primer served in a second PCR lasting roughly 7 to 11 cycles. MiXCR, applied by TCRdb to the 5' RACE reads, yields one record per CDR3 protein. The table lists 800,000 to 1,300,000 distinct CDR3 sequences, almost 25% of them singletons. This sample stems from a study of blood T cells in healthy people across ages. Study observations and caveats: Nothing was known about donor CMV status, and this possibly confounded expanded clonotype changes.

Peripheral blood was drawn, approximately 9.4 milliliters per donor. V shed 6 bases and J 7 bases; nucleotides not matched to a gene: 9. The CDR3 extends over 14 amino acids. In germline, CDR1 is LGHNT, CDR2 FRNRAP. In addition, the sample was reused for a study of T cells of mothers and their children. Per that paper: Every mother produced more than 8 million TCR beta CDR3 reads, whereas every child provided 3 million to 3.5 million.

The clonotype was recovered from a girl aged 2-10 years in good health. V and J are TRBV12-5 and TRBJ2-1; TRBD1 matches at 7 bases. Sequenced input: blood. CDR3 bases: TGTGCTAGTGGCACGACAGGGACGAGGAATGAGCAGTTCTTC. Translating it yields CASGTTGTRNEQFF. Variable domain in full (rest from reference TRBV12-5 and TRBJ2-1): DARVTQTPRHKVTEMGQEVTMRCQPILGHNTVFWYRQTMMQGLELLAYFRNRAPLDDSGMPKDRFSAEMPDATLATLKIQPSEPRDSAVYFCASGTTGTRNEQFFGPGTRLTVL.